This T cell receptor (beta chain) was captured by sequencing in a study of cytotoxic CD8 clonotypes in ibrutinib-treated CLL. The overall study: Among responders, some 25 were partial and 2 complete; after median roughly 66 months, around 15 stayed remitted and approximately 12 progressed. Once patients had received a median approximately eleven months of treatment, range 6 to 36, response samples were obtained.

Researchers set a sequencing depth target of 1 in 200,000 to 1 in 1 million T cells. Repertoires were generated with immunoSEQ multiplex PCR, while TCRdb's copy carries only in-frame clones and drops some. The sample has around 70,000 clones, roughly 72% seen once. The V and J ends lost 6 bases and 0 bases respectively, with 18 bases between them. This CDR3 comprises 18 residues. Per the germline V gene, CDR1 is SGHVS and CDR2 is FQNEAQ. Whole-study findings and limits: Clonality increased at ibrutinib response, then returned toward baseline at progression.

In the case of this clone: Its specificity is not known.

The receptor was derived from a human donor with chronic lymphocytic leukemia. V usage is TRBV7-8 and J usage is TRBJ2-6; D may match TRBD1 or TRBD2 (5 bases each). Sequencing was performed on PBMCs, taken after 12 months of ibrutinib treatment. The CDR3 DNA is TGTGCCAGCAGAGCTAGGGACGGCTTAGGCTCTGGGGCCAACGTCCTGACTTTC. Translated: CASRARDGLGSGANVLTF.